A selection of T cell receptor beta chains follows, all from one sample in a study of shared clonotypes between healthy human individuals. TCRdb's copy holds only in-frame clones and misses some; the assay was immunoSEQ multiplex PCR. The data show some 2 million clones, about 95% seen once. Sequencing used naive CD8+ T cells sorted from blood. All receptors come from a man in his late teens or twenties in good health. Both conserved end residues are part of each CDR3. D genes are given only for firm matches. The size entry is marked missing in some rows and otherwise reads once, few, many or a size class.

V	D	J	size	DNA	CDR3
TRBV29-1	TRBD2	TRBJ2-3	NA	TGCAGCGTCGTAGCGGGGGCCCATTCTAGCACAGATACGCAGTATTTT	CSVVAGAHSSTDTQYF
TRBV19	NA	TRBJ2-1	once	TGTGCCAGTAGTACTATCAATGAGCAGTTCTTC	CASSTINEQFF
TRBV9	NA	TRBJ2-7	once	TGTGCCAGCAGCGAGGGGTCCATCTCCTACGAGCAGTACTTC	CASSEGSISYEQYF
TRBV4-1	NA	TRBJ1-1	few	TGCGCCAGCAGCCAAGAAAGGGGGTTACACACTGAAGCTTTCTTT	CASSQERGLHTEAFF
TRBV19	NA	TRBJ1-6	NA	TGTGCCAGTAGTATAGGGCCGCAGGCGAGAATAGATTCACCCCTCCACTTT	CASSIGPQARIDSPLHF
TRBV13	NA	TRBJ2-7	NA	TGTGCCAGCAGCCCTGAGAGAGCCTACGAGCAGTACTTC	CASSPERAYEQYF
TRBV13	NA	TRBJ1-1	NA	TGTGCCAGCAGCTTCAACCAGGCTTGGGGACAGAACACTGAAGCTTTCTTT	CASSFNQAWGQNTEAFF
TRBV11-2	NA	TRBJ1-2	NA	TGTGCCAGCAGCTTAGGGGGCCCCTCCTATGGCTACACCTTC	CASSLGGPSYGYTF
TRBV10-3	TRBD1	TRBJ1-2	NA	TGTGCCATCATGAGCGGGGACAGGAGTAACTATGGCTACACCTTC	CAIMSGDRSNYGYTF
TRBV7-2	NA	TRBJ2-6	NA	TGTGCCAGCAGCTTAGCGCTTTTGGGATCTGGGGCCAACGTCCTGACTTTC	CASSLALLGSGANVLTF
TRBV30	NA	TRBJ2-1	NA	TGTGCCTGGAGCCTATCAGGATTTGTCTACAATGAGCAGTTCTTC	CAWSLSGFVYNEQFF
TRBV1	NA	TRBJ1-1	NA	TGCACCAGCAGCCGAGACGGACAGGGAATGAACACTGAAGCTTTCTTT	CTSSRDGQGMNTEAFF
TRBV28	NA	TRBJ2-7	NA	TGTGCCAGCAGCCCCACTCGGCCGGTTAGGAGAACCTACGAGCAGTACTTC	CASSPTRPVRRTYEQYF
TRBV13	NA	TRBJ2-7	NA	TGTGCCAGCAGCTCGGGACGCTCCTACGAGCAGTACTTC	CASSSGRSYEQYF
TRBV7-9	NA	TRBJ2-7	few	TGTGCCAGCAGCCCGGGACTCTCCTACGAGCAGTACTTC	CASSPGLSYEQYF
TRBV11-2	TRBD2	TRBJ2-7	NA	TGTGCCAGCAGCGATGTTGCGGGAGTGTCCCCTATTGAGCAGTACTTC	CASSDVAGVSPIEQYF
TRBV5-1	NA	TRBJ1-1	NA	TGCGCCAGCAGCTTGAAGGGATCGAACACTGAAGCTTTCTTT	CASSLKGSNTEAFF
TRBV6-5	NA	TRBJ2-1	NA	TGTGCCAGCAGTACCCCCTTAGATGAGCAGTTCTTC	CASSTPLDEQFF
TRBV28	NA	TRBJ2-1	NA	TGTGCCAGCAGTTCTGATAGCTCCTACAATGAGCAGTTCTTC	CASSSDSSYNEQFF
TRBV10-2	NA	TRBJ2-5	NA	TGCGCCAGCAGTGAGTCGGGGACTGCCGTCCAAAACCAAGAGACCCAGTACTTC	CASSESGTAVQNQETQYF